This TCR beta chain was profiled in a study of OX40 agonist ivuxolimab in advanced cancers. As regards this clone: Its antigen remains unidentified.

Only in-frame clones appear in the TCRdb table, and some are missing; sequencing was by immunoSEQ multiplex PCR. The sample has 50,000 to 70,000 clones, roughly 89% seen once; the top ten hold 0.55% to 0.65%. General study findings and limits: The CD4+ and CD8+ T cells in the blood had expanded clonally by week 6 at 0.1 to 3.0 mg/kg.

Sequenced material: CD4+ or CD8+ T cells sorted from blood, taken in a trial of the OX40 agonist ivuxolimab. This receptor was taken from an adult with an advanced solid tumor such as melanoma, head and neck, liver or kidney cancer.

CDR3 sequence: CASSRRPGTRNIMNTEAFF. The CDR3 DNA is TGTGCCAGTAGTAGACGACCCGGGACAAGGAACATTATGAACACTGAAGCTTTCTTT. The rearrangement uses TRBV19 and TRBJ1-1, with D tentatively TRBD1 (6 bases). CDR3 length: 19 residues. Germline-derived CDR1 and CDR2 are LNHDA and SQIVND (reference sequence). V was cut by 4 bases and J by 0 bases, with 24 bases left in between.